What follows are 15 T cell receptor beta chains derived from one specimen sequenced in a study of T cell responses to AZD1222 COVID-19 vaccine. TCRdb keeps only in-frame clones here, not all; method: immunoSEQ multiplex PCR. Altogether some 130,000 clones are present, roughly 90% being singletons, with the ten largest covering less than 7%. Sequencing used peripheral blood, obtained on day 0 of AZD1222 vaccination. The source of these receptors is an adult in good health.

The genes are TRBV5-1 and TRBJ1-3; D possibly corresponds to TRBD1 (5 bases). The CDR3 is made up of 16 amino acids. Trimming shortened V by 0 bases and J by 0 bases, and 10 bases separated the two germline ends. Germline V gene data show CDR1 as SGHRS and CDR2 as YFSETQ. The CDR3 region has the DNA TGCGCCAGCAGCTTGGCCGGGGCCTTCTCTGGAAACACCATATATTTT. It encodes CASSLAGAFSGNTIYF.

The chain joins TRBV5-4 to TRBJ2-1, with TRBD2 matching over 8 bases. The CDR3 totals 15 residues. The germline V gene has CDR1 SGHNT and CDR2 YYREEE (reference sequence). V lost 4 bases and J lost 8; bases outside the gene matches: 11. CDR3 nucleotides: TGTGCCAGCAGCCACAAGCGGGAGAGGTACGATGAGCAGTTCTTC. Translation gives CASSHKRERYDEQFF.

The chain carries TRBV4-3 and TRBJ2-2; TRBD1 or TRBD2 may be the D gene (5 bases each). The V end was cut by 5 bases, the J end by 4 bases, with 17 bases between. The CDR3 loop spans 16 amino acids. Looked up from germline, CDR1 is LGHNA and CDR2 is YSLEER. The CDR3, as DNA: TGCGCCAGCAGCAAGGGACGCGGAACGATCACCGGGGAGCTGTTTTTT. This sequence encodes CASSKGRGTITGELFF.

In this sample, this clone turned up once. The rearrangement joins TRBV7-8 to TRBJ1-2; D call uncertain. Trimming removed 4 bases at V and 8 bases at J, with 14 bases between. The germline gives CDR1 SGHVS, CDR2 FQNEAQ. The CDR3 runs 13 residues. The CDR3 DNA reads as TGTGCCAGCAGCTATGGAGGGTGGCGGGGCTACACCTTC. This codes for CASSYGGWRGYTF.

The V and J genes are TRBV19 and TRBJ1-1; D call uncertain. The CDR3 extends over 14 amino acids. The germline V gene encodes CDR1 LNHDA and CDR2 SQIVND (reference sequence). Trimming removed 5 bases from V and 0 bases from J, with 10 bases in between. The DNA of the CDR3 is TGTGCCAGTAGTGACGCCTACTTGAACACTGAAGCTTTCTTT. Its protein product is CASSDAYLNTEAFF.

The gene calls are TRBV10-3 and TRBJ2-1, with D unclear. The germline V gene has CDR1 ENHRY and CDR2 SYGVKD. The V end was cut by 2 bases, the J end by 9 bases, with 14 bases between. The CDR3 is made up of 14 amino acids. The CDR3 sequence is CAISEAPGLVEQFF. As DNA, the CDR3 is TGTGCCATCAGTGAGGCGCCAGGTCTTGTTGAGCAGTTCTTC.

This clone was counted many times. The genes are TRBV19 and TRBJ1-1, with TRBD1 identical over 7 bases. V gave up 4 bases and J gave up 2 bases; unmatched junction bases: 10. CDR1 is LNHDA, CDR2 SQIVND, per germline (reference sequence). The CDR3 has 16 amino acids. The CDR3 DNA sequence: TGTGCCAGTAGTACCACAGGGGCGATGGTTAACACTGAAGCTTTCTTT. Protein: CASSTTGAMVNTEAFF.

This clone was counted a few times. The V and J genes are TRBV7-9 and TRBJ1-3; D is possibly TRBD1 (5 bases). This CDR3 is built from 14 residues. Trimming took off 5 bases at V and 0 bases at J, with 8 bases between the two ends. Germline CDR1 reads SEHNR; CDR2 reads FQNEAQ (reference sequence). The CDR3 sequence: CASSQGPSGNTIYF. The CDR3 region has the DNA TGTGCCAGCAGCCAGGGTCCCTCTGGAAACACCATATATTTT.

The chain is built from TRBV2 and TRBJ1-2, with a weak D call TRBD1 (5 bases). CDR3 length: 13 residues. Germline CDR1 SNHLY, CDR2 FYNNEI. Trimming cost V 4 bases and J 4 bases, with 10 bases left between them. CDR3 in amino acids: CASSGDAVYGYTF. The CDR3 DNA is TGTGCCAGCAGTGGGGACGCAGTCTATGGCTACACCTTC.

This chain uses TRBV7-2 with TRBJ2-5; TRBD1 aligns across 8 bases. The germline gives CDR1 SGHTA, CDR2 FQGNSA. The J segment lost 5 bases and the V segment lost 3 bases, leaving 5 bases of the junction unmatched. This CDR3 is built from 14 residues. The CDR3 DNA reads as TGTGCCAGCAGCTTCCAGGGGGCAGAGGAGACCCAGTACTTC. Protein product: CASSFQGAEETQYF. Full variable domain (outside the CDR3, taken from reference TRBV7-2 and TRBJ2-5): GAGVSQSPSNKVTEKGKDVELRCDPISGHTALYWYRQSLGQGLEFLIYFQGNSAPDKSGLPSDRFSAERTGGSVSTLTIQRTQQEDSAVYLCASSFQGAEETQYFGPGTRLLVL.

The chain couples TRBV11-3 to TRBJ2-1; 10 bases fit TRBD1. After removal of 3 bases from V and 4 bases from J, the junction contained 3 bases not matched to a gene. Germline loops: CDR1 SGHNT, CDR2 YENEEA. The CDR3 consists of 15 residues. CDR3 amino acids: CASSFRDRGYNEQFF. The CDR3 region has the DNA TGTGCCAGCAGCTTTCGGGACAGGGGTTACAATGAGCAGTTCTTC.

The CDR3, as DNA: TGCGCCAGCAGTACAGGGCCCCCTGACACTGAAGCTTTCTTT. Translation: CASSTGPPDTEAFF. The rearrangement links TRBV5-1 to TRBJ1-1; possible D gene TRBD1, 6 bases. Germline CDR1 SGHRS, CDR2 YFSETQ. V lost 5 bases, J lost 3 bases, and 14 bases lay in between. This CDR3 is 14 amino acids long. The complete variable domain, with remaining parts taken from reference TRBV5-1 and TRBJ1-1, reads KAGVTQTPRYLIKTRGQQVTLSCSPISGHRSVSWYQQTPGQGLQFLFEYFSETQRNKGNFPGRFSGRQFSNSRSEMNVSTLELGDSALYLCASSTGPPDTEAFFGQGTRLTVV.

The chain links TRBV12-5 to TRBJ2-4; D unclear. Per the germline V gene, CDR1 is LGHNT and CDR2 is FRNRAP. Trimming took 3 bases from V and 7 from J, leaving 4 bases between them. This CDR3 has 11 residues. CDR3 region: CASGLGNIQYF. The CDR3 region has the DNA TGTGCTAGTGGTTTAGGGAACATTCAGTACTTC. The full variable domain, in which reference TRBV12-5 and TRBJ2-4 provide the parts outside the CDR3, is DARVTQTPRHKVTEMGQEVTMRCQPILGHNTVFWYRQTMMQGLELLAYFRNRAPLDDSGMPKDRFSAEMPDATLATLKIQPSEPRDSAVYFCASGLGNIQYFGAGTRLSVL.

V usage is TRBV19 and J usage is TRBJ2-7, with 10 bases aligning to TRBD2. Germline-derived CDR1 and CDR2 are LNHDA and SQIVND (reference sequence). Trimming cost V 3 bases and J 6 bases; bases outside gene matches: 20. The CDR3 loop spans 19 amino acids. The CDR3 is CASSILRGQREGLQSEQYF. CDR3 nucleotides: TGTGCCAGTAGTATCCTGAGGGGTCAGCGGGAGGGCCTCCAATCCGAGCAGTACTTC.

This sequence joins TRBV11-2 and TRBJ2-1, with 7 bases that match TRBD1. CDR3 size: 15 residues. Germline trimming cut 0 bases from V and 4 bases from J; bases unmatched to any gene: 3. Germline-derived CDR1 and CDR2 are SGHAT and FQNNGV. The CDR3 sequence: CASSLDGTAYNEQFF. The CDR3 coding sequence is TGTGCCAGCAGCTTAGACGGGACAGCTTACAATGAGCAGTTCTTC.